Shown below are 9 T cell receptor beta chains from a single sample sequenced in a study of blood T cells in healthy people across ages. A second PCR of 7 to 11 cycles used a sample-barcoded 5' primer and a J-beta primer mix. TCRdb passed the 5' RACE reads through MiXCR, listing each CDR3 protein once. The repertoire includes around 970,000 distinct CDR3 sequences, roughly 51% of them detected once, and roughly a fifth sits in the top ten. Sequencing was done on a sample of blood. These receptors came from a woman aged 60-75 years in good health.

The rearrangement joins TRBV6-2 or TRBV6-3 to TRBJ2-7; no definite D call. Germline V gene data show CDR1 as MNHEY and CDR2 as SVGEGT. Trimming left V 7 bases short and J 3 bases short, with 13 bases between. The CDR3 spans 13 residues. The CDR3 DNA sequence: TGTGCCAGCAATGGACGTGGCGGCTACGAGCAGTACTTC. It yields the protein CASNGRGGYEQYF.

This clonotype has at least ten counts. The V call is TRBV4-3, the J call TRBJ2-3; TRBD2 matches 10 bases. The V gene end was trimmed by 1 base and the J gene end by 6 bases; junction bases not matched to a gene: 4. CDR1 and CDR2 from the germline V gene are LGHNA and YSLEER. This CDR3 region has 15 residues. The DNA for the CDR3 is TGCGCCAGCAGCCAAGTAGCGGGAGGTGGCGATACGCAGTATTTT. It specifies CASSQVAGGGDTQYF.

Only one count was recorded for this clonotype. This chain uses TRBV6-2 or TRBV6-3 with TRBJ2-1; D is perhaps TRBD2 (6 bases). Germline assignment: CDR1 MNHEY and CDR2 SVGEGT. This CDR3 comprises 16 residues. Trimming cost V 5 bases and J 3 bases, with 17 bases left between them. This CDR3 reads CASSPNPGTGYNEQFF. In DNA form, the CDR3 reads TGTGCCAGCAGTCCTAATCCAGGGACTGGCTACAATGAGCAGTTCTTC.

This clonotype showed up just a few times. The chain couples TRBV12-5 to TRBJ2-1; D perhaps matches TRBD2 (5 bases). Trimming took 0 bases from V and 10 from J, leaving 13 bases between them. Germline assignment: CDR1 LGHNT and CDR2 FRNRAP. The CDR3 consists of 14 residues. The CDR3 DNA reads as TGTGCTAGTGGTTTGGTACGGCTAGGAGGCGAGCAGTTCTTC. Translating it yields CASGLVRLGGEQFF.

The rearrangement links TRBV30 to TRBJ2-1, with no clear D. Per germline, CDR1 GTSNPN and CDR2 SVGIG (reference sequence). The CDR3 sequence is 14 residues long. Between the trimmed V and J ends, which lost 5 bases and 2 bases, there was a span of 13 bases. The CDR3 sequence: CAWDHGSTYNEQFF. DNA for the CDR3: TGTGCCTGGGATCACGGATCAACCTACAATGAGCAGTTCTTC.

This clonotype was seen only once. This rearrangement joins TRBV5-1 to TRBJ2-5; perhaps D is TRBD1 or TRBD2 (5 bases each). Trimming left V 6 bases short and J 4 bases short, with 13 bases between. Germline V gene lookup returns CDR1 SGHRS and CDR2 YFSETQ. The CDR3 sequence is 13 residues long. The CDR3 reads CASTSGAGETQYF. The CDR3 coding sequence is TGCGCCAGCACTTCCGGGGCGGGAGAGACCCAGTACTTC. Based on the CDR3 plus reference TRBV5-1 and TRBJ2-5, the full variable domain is KAGVTQTPRYLIKTRGQQVTLSCSPISGHRSVSWYQQTPGQGLQFLFEYFSETQRNKGNFPGRFSGRQFSNSRSEMNVSTLELGDSALYLCASTSGAGETQYFGPGTRLLVL.

CDR3 in amino acids: CASSKTSGLETQYF. CDR3 coding DNA: TGTGCCAGCAGCAAGACTAGCGGGCTAGAGACCCAGTACTTC. The V and J genes are TRBV28 and TRBJ2-7; 10 bases align to TRBD2. The assigned J gene may be wrong: the sequence end matches TRBJ2-5 better. The CDR3 spans 14 residues. Germline V gene sequence: CDR1 MDHEN, CDR2 SYDVKM.

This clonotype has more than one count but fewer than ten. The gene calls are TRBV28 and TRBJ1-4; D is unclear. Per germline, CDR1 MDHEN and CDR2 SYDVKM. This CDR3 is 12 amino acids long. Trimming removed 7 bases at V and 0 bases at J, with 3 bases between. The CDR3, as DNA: TGTGCCAGCATCGCAACTAATGAAAAACTGTTTTTT. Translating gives CASIATNEKLFF.

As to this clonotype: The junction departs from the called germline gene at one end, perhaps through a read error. CDR3 sequence: CATQENAEAFF. The CDR3 DNA reads as TGTGCCACACAGGAGAACGCTGAAGCTTTCTTT. The chain combines TRBV10-3 with TRBJ1-1; tentatively, D is TRBD1 (5 bases). Germline V gene lookup returns CDR1 ENHRY and CDR2 SYGVKD. The CDR3 covers 11 residues.